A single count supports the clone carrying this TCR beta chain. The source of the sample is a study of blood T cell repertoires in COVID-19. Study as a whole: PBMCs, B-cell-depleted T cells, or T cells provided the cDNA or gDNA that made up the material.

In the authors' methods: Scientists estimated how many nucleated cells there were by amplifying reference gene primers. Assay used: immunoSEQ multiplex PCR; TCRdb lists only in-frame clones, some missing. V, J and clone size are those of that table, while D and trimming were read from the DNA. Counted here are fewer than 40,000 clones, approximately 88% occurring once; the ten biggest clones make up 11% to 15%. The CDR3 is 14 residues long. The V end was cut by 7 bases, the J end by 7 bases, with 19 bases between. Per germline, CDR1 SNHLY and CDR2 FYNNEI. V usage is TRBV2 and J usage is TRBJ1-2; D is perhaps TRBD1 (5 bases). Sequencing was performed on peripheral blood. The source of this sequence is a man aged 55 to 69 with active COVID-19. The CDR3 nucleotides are TGTGCCAGCACCGAAATCCGCGGGACTGCTGGCTACACCTTC. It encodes CASTEIRGTAGYTF.